These 28 T cell receptor beta chains came from one sample sequenced in a study of cytomegalovirus exposure and HLA in healthy donors. Researchers ran the PCR with 60 Vbeta and 13 Jbeta primers. TCRdb's copy holds only in-frame clones and misses some; the assay was immunoSEQ multiplex PCR. The data show about 140,000 clones, 70% to 85% seen once. Specimen: PBMCs. These receptor sequences come from a man aged 30-40 years in good health and CMV-seropositive.

This rearrangement joins TRBV4-1 to TRBJ2-3; D is perhaps TRBD2 (5 bases). Germline values: CDR1 MGHRA, CDR2 YSYEKL. The CDR3 spans 17 residues. V lost 0 bases and J 0 bases, leaving 13 bases between the germline ends. This chain's CDR3 is CASSQDRAIASTDTQYF. CDR3 sequence (DNA): TGCGCCAGCAGCCAAGATAGGGCGATAGCGAGCACAGATACGCAGTATTTT.

As DNA, the CDR3 is TGTGCCAGCAGACCGGACAGGGAGTCTCAGCCCCAGCATTTT. Encoded protein: CASRPDRESQPQHF. V usage is TRBV6-5 and J usage is TRBJ1-5; 8 nucleotides agree with TRBD1. V shed 6 bases, J shed 6 bases, and the junction held 7 bases outside the gene matches. This CDR3 region has 14 residues. CDR1 MNHEY and CDR2 SVGAGI come from the germline V gene.

This chain connects TRBV9 to TRBJ2-5; 13 bases agree with TRBD2. This CDR3 is built from 16 residues. Trimming cost V 3 bases and J 5 bases; bases outside gene matches: 7. The germline V gene has CDR1 SGDLS and CDR2 YYNGEE. The CDR3 loop is CASSAGTSGMRETQYF. The CDR3 nucleotides read TGTGCCAGCAGCGCTGGGACTAGCGGGATGAGGGAGACCCAGTACTTC.

In regard to this clone: This same CDR3 is encoded by further DNA sequences in the sample. The rearrangement joins TRBV6-5 to TRBJ2-2; unclear D gene. Germline V lookup: CDR1 MNHEY, CDR2 SVGAGI. CDR3 size: 15 residues. Between the trimmed V and J ends, which lost 2 bases and 3 bases, there was a span of 10 bases. The CDR3 loop is CASSYRDTYTGELFF. The DNA of the CDR3 is TGTGCCAGCAGTTACCGCGACACTTACACCGGGGAGCTGTTTTTT.

The rearrangement links TRBV27 to TRBJ2-1; 7 bases are shared with TRBD1. Per the germline V gene, CDR1 is MNHEY and CDR2 is SMNVEV (reference sequence). The CDR3 covers 13 residues. V was clipped by 6 bases and J by 3 bases; unmatched bases: 2. The CDR3 DNA sequence: TGTGCCAGCAGGGACAGGTTCTACAATGAGCAGTTCTTC. Amino acids: CASRDRFYNEQFF.

The chain carries TRBV11-3 and TRBJ1-1, with D unclear. V lost 0 bases to trimming and J lost 1 base, with 9 bases between them. In germline, CDR1 is SGHNT, CDR2 YENEEA. The CDR3 length is 15 residues. CDR3 in amino acids: CASSLEPTWNTEAFF. The CDR3 DNA reads TGTGCCAGCAGCTTAGAACCGACTTGGAACACTGAAGCTTTCTTT.

The V call is TRBV2, the J call TRBJ2-3; D is perhaps TRBD1 (5 bases). The CDR3 extends over 13 amino acids. The V gene lost 10 bases and the J gene lost 0 bases, with 11 bases spanning the gap. Germline V gives CDR1 SNHLY, CDR2 FYNNEI. The CDR3 reads CATATESTDTQYF. CDR3 DNA sequence: TGTGCCACCGCGACAGAAAGCACAGATACGCAGTATTTT.

The rearrangement joins TRBV25-1 to TRBJ2-3, with TRBD1 matching 7 bases. J lost 5 bases, V lost 3 bases, and 5 bases had no gene match. CDR1 is MGHDK and CDR2 is SYGVNS in the germline V gene. The CDR3 length is 14 residues. CDR3 protein: CASSDPTGEDTQYF. In DNA, the CDR3 is TGTGCCAGCAGTGATCCCACAGGGGAAGATACGCAGTATTTT.

This clone was recorded only once. The gene calls are TRBV13 and TRBJ2-3, with D maybe TRBD2 (6 bases). Germline V lookup: CDR1 PRHDT, CDR2 FYEKMQ (reference sequence). The V gene lost 5 bases and the J gene lost 5 bases, with 20 bases spanning the gap. This CDR3 contains 16 residues. CDR3 DNA: TGTGCCAGCAGCGATCGGGAATGGCTAGCGAGAGATACGCAGTATTTT. Translation: CASSDREWLARDTQYF.

This clone was seen a handful of times. The rearrangement joins TRBV28 to TRBJ2-2; 9 bases are shared with TRBD1. The CDR3 runs 15 residues. CDR1 and CDR2 (germline): MDHEN, SYDVKM. V lost 8 bases to trimming and J lost 5 bases; unmatched junction nucleotides: 9. CDR3 coding DNA: TGTGCCAGCGGACTTGGGACAGGGTATACCGGGGAGCTGTTTTTT. Translation gives CASGLGTGYTGELFF.

The CDR3 loop reads CASSRTGLAGGLGYEQYF. The CDR3, as DNA: TGTGCCAGCAGTCGGACGGGACTAGCGGGGGGGCTTGGTTACGAGCAGTACTTC. The chain is built from TRBV27 and TRBJ2-5; TRBD2 matches 16 bases. Near its end, the DNA agrees better with TRBJ2-7, so the J call may be wrong. Germline V gene data show CDR1 as MNHEY and CDR2 as SMNVEV (reference sequence). This CDR3 contains 18 residues.

The chain has TRBV6-1 and TRBJ2-1; the D gene is possibly TRBD1 (6 bases). Germline lookup yields CDR1 MNHNS and CDR2 SASEGT. V lost 2 bases and J 6 bases, leaving 11 bases between the germline ends. The CDR3 runs 14 residues. This CDR3 reads CASSETRGGNEQFF. CDR3 in DNA: TGTGCCAGCAGTGAAACCCGAGGGGGCAATGAGCAGTTCTTC.

This chain uses TRBV9 with TRBJ2-1, with TRBD2 matching over 11 bases. Germline CDR1 and CDR2: SGDLS and YYNGEE. V lost 0 bases to trimming and J lost 5 bases; unmatched junction nucleotides: 10. The CDR3 runs 18 residues. CDR3 sequence reads: CASSVVAGLAGGHNEQFF. The DNA of the CDR3 is TGTGCCAGCAGCGTAGTAGCGGGTCTAGCGGGAGGTCACAATGAGCAGTTCTTC.

This clone came up a few times. The J gene is TRBJ2-7, the V gene TRBV28; 9 nucleotides line up with TRBD1. Germline CDR1 reads MDHEN; CDR2 reads SYDVKM. The CDR3 consists of 15 residues. The J segment lost 0 bases and the V segment lost 5 bases, leaving 5 bases of the junction unmatched. The CDR3 is CASSTGTGSSYEQYF. The CDR3 nucleotides are TGTGCCAGCAGTACCGGGACAGGGTCCTCCTACGAGCAGTACTTC.

CDR3 bases: TGTGCCAGCGGACCGCTCGGACAGACATTAAGCTACACCTTC. This translates into CASGPLGQTLSYTF. The rearrangement links TRBV28 to TRBJ1-2, with D possibly TRBD1 on 6 matching bases. The germline CDR1 and CDR2 sequences are MDHEN and SYDVKM. The CDR3 has 14 residues. V was trimmed by 8 bases and J by 9 bases, leaving 22 bases between them.

The rearrangement links TRBV2 to TRBJ1-5; 7 bases fit TRBD1. With 9 bases clipped from V and 2 bases from J, the junction kept 1 base outside the gene matches. This CDR3 has 12 amino acids. Germline V gene lookup returns CDR1 SNHLY and CDR2 FYNNEI. CDR3 coding DNA: TGTGCCAGAGGACAGGGCAATCAGCCCCAGCATTTT. Translated, it gives CARGQGNQPQHF.

This chain uses TRBV5-8 with TRBJ1-2, with D hard to call. The length of the CDR3 is 16 residues. V was clipped by 3 bases and J by 0 bases, with 15 bases between them. CDR1 is SGHTS and CDR2 is YDEGEE in the germline V gene. The CDR3 loop reads CASSSDWPSANYGYTF. CDR3 in DNA: TGTGCCAGCAGCTCGGACTGGCCCTCAGCTAACTATGGCTACACCTTC.

There are a few counts of this clone. V and J are TRBV5-4 and TRBJ2-1; 7 bases fit TRBD1. After removal of 6 bases from V and 1 base from J, the junction contained 7 bases not matched to a gene. The length of the CDR3 is 15 residues. CDR1 SGHNT and CDR2 YYREEE come from the germline V gene (reference sequence). CDR3 sequence: CASTLDRVSYNEQFF. The CDR3 DNA follows: TGTGCCAGCACCCTCGACAGGGTTTCCTACAATGAGCAGTTCTTC.

The rearrangement joins TRBV29-1 to TRBJ2-1; the match to TRBD1 covers 7 bases. The CDR3 runs 17 residues. J was trimmed by 2 bases and V by 6 bases; bases with no gene match: 16. Per germline, CDR1 SQVTM and CDR2 ANQGSEA. The CDR3 nucleotides are TGCAGCGTGCCCGGTGGTGTAAGGGACAGTACCTACAATGAGCAGTTCTTC. It encodes CSVPGGVRDSTYNEQFF.

The chain is built from TRBV9 and TRBJ2-5; tentatively, D is TRBD1 (6 bases). The CDR3 extends over 15 amino acids. Germline V CDR1 and CDR2: SGDLS, YYNGEE. The ends were cut back, 4 bases at V and 4 bases at J, with 17 bases in the middle. The CDR3 DNA reads as TGTGCCAGCAGCCTACTCCAGGGGAGAGGAGAGACCCAGTACTTC. Its protein product is CASSLLQGRGETQYF. Combining the CDR3 with reference TRBV9 and TRBJ2-5 gives the whole variable domain DSGVTQTPKHLITATGQRVTLRCSPRSGDLSVYWYQQSLDQGLQFLIQYYNGEERAKGNILERFSAQQFPDLHSELNLSSLELGDSALYFCASSLLQGRGETQYFGPGTRLLVL.

The J gene is TRBJ2-1, the V gene TRBV11-2, with D perhaps matching TRBD1 (6 bases). Per germline, CDR1 SGHAT and CDR2 FQNNGV. Trimming stripped 3 bases from V and 3 bases from J, with 9 bases between. The CDR3 consists of 14 residues. The CDR3 DNA reads TGTGCCAGCAGCTTCCGGGACAACTACAATGAGCAGTTCTTC. Protein product: CASSFRDNYNEQFF.

CDR3 bases: TGTGCCAGCAGTTTACGCGGACAGGGGTCTTTGGAGACCCAGTACTTC. As protein: CASSLRGQGSLETQYF. The gene calls are TRBV28 and TRBJ2-5, with 9 positions matching TRBD1. V gave up 2 bases and J gave up 5 bases; unmatched junction bases: 9. CDR1 MDHEN and CDR2 SYDVKM come from the germline V gene. The CDR3 consists of 16 residues. Using reference TRBV28 and TRBJ2-5 for the parts outside the CDR3, the full variable domain is DVKVTQSSRYLVKRTGEKVFLECVQDMDHENMFWYRQDPGLGLRLIYFSYDVKMKEKGDIPEGYSVSREKKERFSLILESASTNQTSMYLCASSLRGQGSLETQYFGPGTRLLVL.

A few counts support this clone. The chain recombines TRBV25-1 with TRBJ1-1; 7 nucleotides line up with TRBD1. This CDR3 has 13 amino acids. Trimming removed 6 bases from V and 1 base from J; junction bases left unmatched: 2. Germline CDR1 MGHDK, CDR2 SYGVNS. DNA for the CDR3: TGTGCCAGCAGAGGACAGGCGAACACTGAAGCTTTCTTT. Translated, it gives CASRGQANTEAFF.

CDR3 amino acids: CASKGAGGRDEQYF. The CDR3 coding sequence is TGTGCCAGCAAAGGGGCGGGGGGGAGGGACGAGCAGTACTTC. The gene calls are TRBV28 and TRBJ2-7, with 9 bases lining up with TRBD2. Trimming cost V 7 bases and J 5 bases; bases outside gene matches: 9. There are 14 residues in the CDR3. Germline V gene lookup returns CDR1 MDHEN and CDR2 SYDVKM.

The V call is TRBV11-2, the J call TRBJ2-5; D perhaps matches TRBD2 (6 bases). CDR3 length: 15 residues. The V gene's germline CDR1 is SGHAT and CDR2 FQNNGV. The ends were cut back, 2 bases at V and 2 bases at J, with 12 bases in the middle. CDR3 protein: CASSLRTSSQETQYF. The CDR3 nucleotides are TGTGCCAGCAGCTTAAGAACTAGCTCTCAAGAGACCCAGTACTTC.

CDR3 sequence: CASSEVRPYEQYF. The CDR3, as DNA: TGTGCCAGCAGTGAGGTCAGGCCCTACGAGCAGTACTTC. The chain carries TRBV6-1 and TRBJ2-5; no clear D gene. The DNA end is a closer match to TRBJ2-7, so the J assignment may be wrong. The CDR3 consists of 13 residues. CDR1 is MNHNS and CDR2 is SASEGT in the germline V gene.

The rearrangement joins TRBV5-1 to TRBJ2-1; TRBD2 matches 12 bases. This CDR3 is 14 amino acids long. Germline assignment: CDR1 SGHRS and CDR2 YFSETQ. J lost 9 bases, V lost 4 bases, and 5 bases had no gene match. Here the CDR3 DNA reads TGCGCCAGCAGCCGACTAGCGGGAGAAGGTGAGCAGTTCTTC. This encodes CASSRLAGEGEQFF.

This sequence joins TRBV5-6 and TRBJ2-7; 9 bases map to TRBD1. Germline CDR1 reads SGHDT; CDR2 reads YYEEEE. This CDR3 has 12 amino acids. V lost 4 bases and J lost 6; bases outside the gene matches: 2. The CDR3 DNA reads as TGTGCCAGCAGCCTGGACAGGGGCGAGCAGTACTTC. Its protein product is CASSLDRGEQYF.